This T cell receptor beta chain was retrieved from a study of tumor-infiltrating lymphocytes in localized non-small cell lung cancer (dated by TCRdb to the early 2020s). A note on the overall study: The cohort covered several histologies, both smokers and never-smokers, and patients whose samples were collected after neoadjuvant chemotherapy. Each patient provided resected tumor tissue plus uninvolved lung tissue from the same patient, with the uninvolved lung tissue described as non-adjacent to the tumor. Flow cytometry, multiplex immunofluorescence, RNA-seq, exome sequencing and proteomics were applied to the same patients as TCR sequencing, which was one of several integrated assays. In total, the ICON cohort was made up of under 180 surgical patients who had localized non-small cell lung cancer and whose tumors were resected. For a few dozen patients, immunoSEQ T-cell fraction was compared between paired tumor and uninvolved lung.

Enrollment in ICON was initiated in April 2016, and the last patient was enrolled in September 2018. In a subcohort of 65 to 85 patients, fresh tumor and matched uninvolved tissue were collected for in-depth immune analyses, with TCR sequencing among those analyses. DNA isolated from bulk tissue, without cell sorting, was used for TCR sequencing. As encoded in the germline V gene, CDR1 is LGHNT while CDR2 is FRNRAP. The CDR3 runs 15 residues from the cysteine to the phenylalanine. The kept DNA is CDR3 alone, 45 bases in frame from the first base. Trimming takes 1 base from V and 4 bases from J, and the germline ends sit 11 bases apart. Paper-wide results and their limitations: Because assay coverage varied across patients depending on available tissue quantity, TCR sequencing was performed for only a subset of the cohort. Recurrence-free survival showed no association with tumor T-cell fraction measured by TCR sequencing (p = 0.61). Because different pieces of the same tissue were used for different assays, technical variation could not be separated from intratumor heterogeneity. TCRbeta sequencing supported higher T cell infiltration in tumors than in uninvolved lung tissue, consistent with immunofluorescence CD3 counts. No difference in TCR-derived T-cell fraction was observed between the flow cytometry-defined immunotypes IM1 (good prognosis) and IM2 (poor prognosis).

Worth noting for this clone: Its antigen remains undetermined. Per-base quality was not reported, and no clone a single base away is much larger than it.

The T-cell fraction in tumor and uninvolved lung tissue was obtained from TCR sequencing using the immunoSEQ assay. From the authors' description of their analysis: For survival analysis, patients were divided into high (upper tertile) and low (lower two tertiles) T-cell fraction groups, which were compared by log-rank test. Paired tumor versus uninvolved lung differences in T-cell fraction were tested with a signed-rank test. The table was pulled from immuneACCESS by TCRdb, which kept in-frame rearrangements only. Such tables lose some clones; where checked, under half of the loss comes from unresolved V genes, and the rest has no known cause. V, J and clone size derive from that table, while D and trimming were established from the DNA sequence. The sample table holds tens of thousands of clones, of which over 60% were seen once. The ten largest clones represent under 6.5% of the sample.

The source is a human donor with non-small cell lung cancer. The sequenced sample consisted of lung tumor tissue. The rearrangement joined TRBV12-5 to TRBJ2-1, and perhaps TRBD1 as D gene, on 6 matching bases. The CDR3 protein: CASGLGGTRYNEQFF. The sequenced DNA: TGTGCTAGTGGTTTGGGGGGGACAAGGTACAATGAGCAGTTCTTC. Full variable domain (CDR3 extended with the reference TRBV12-5 and TRBJ2-1 proteins): DARVTQTPRHKVTEMGQEVTMRCQPILGHNTVFWYRQTMMQGLELLAYFRNRAPLDDSGMPKDRFSAEMPDATLATLKIQPSEPRDSAVYFCASGLGGTRYNEQFFGPGTRLTVL.